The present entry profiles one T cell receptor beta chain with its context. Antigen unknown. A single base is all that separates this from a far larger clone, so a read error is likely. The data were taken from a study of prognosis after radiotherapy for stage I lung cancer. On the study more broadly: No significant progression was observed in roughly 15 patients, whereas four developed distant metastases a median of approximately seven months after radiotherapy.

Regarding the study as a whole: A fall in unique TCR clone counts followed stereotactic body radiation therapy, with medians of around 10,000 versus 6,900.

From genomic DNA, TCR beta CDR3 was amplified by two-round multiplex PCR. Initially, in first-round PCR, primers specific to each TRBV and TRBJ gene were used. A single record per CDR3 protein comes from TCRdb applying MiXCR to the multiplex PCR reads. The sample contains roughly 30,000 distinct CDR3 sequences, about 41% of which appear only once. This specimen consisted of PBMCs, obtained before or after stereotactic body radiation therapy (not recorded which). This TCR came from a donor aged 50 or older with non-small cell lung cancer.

The CDR3 region has the DNA TGTGCCAGCAGCCCTAACGACAGGGTAGGGACGCAGTATTTT. This codes for CASSPNDRVGTQYF. The genes are TRBV6-2 or TRBV6-3 and TRBJ2-3; 7 bases fit TRBD1. Per germline, CDR1 MNHEY and CDR2 SVGEGT. The CDR3 covers 14 residues. The V and J ends lost 6 bases and 9 bases, in that order; junction bases with no gene match: 12.